This T cell receptor (beta chain) is from a study of blood T cells in healthy people across ages. Notes on the study in general: Donors of long life had a larger count of naive CD4+ cells and greater diversity than aged donors. PBMCs were not sorted, which prevented a conclusive comparison of naive versus antigen-experienced cells. Estimates drawn from one million T cells were deemed to understate diversity.

This clonotype was seen more than once but under ten times. What it binds is unknown. Healthy Caucasian individuals from Russia aged roughly 6 to 90 served as donors. Germline V gives CDR1 SGHTA, CDR2 FQGNSA. Trimming pared 5 bases from V and 9 bases from J, leaving 11 bases between. This CDR3 region has 12 residues. Sample-barcoded 5' priming and a J-beta primer mix drove a second PCR of about 6 to 12 cycles. TCRdb analysed the 5' RACE reads with MiXCR anew, one entry per CDR3 protein. The data show around 1,000,000 distinct CDR3 sequences, roughly two fifths seen once. The V call is TRBV7-2, the J call TRBJ2-1; a weak D match, TRBD1 (5 bases). What was sequenced was blood. This receptor was obtained from a man between 18 and 35 years old in good health. Written as DNA, the CDR3 is TGTGCCAGCAGCCCAAGGGGTTTTGAGCAGTTCTTC. The encoded protein is CASSPRGFEQFF.